The rows below give T cell receptor beta chains drawn from one sample of a study of blood T cell repertoires in COVID-19. Sequencing used immunoSEQ multiplex PCR; TCRdb keeps in-frame clones, though not all of them. Here the sample spans 150,000 to 200,000 clones, 70% to 90% being singletons. Material for sequencing was peripheral blood. These TCRs come from a human donor with active or convalescent COVID-19. The donor label of this sample is uncertain. The CDR3 runs from the conserved cysteine through the conserved F or W. Each record gives: D gene, V gene, clone size, J gene, CDR3 DNA, CDR3 protein. The D gene is left open where the match is weak. Some rows mark clone size as missing; the rest say once, few, many or name a class of expanded clone.

.,TRBV25-1,.,TRBJ1-2,TGTGCCAGTCGCGGACAGAACTATGGCTACACCTTC,CASRGQNYGYTF
TRBD1,TRBV3-1/TRBV3-2,.,TRBJ2-1,TGTGCCAGCAGCCAAGACCTGGACAGGAGTTACAATGAGCAGTTCTTC,CASSQDLDRSYNEQFF
.,TRBV20-1,few,TRBJ2-7,TGCAGTGCTTCAACAGACGAGCAGTACTTC,CSASTDEQYF
TRBD1,TRBV24-1,.,TRBJ2-3,TGTGCCACCAGTGATTTGGGACAGGCTACAGATACGCAGTATTTT,CATSDLGQATDTQYF
TRBD1,TRBV27,.,TRBJ1-2,TGTGCCAGCAGTACTTCACCCGGGACAGCAGAGGACTATGGCTACACCTTC,CASSTSPGTAEDYGYTF
TRBD1,TRBV6-6,.,TRBJ2-5,TGTGCCAGCAGTCGGGACAGATACCAAGAGACCCAGTACTTC,CASSRDRYQETQYF
TRBD1,TRBV6-1,.,TRBJ1-2,TGTGCCAGCAGTGTCGGGCAGGGGGCGCTGAACTATGGCTACACCTTC,CASSVGQGALNYGYTF
.,TRBV12-3/TRBV12-4,.,TRBJ1-5,TGTGCCAGCAGCCGCGGGGCAAACCAGCCCCAGCATTTT,CASSRGANQPQHF
TRBD1,TRBV6-4,few,TRBJ1-5,TGTGCCAGCAGTGAACAGGGGGGCAATCAGCCCCAGCATTTT,CASSEQGGNQPQHF
TRBD2,TRBV7-2,.,TRBJ2-1,TGTGCCAGCAGCGTCTCAGCGGGAGTGGCCTACAATGAGCAGTTCTTC,CASSVSAGVAYNEQFF
TRBD2,TRBV25-1,.,TRBJ2-1,TGTGCCAGCAGTGAATCTAGCGGGTTCAACAATGAGCAGTTCTTC,CASSESSGFNNEQFF
.,TRBV18,few,TRBJ1-3,TGTGCCAGCTCAACCACGCTTGGTGTTAGTGGAAACACCATATATTTT,CASSTTLGVSGNTIYF
TRBD2,TRBV19,once,TRBJ2-7,TGTGCCAGTGGCCGAAGGACTAGCGGGATTTACGAGCAGTACTTC,CASGRRTSGIYEQYF
TRBD2,TRBV7-6,.,TRBJ2-2,TGTGCCAGCAGCTTAGTGCCGGGACTAGCGGGCACCGGGGAGCTGTTTTTT,CASSLVPGLAGTGELFF
TRBD1,TRBV7-9,.,TRBJ1-2,TGTGCCAGCAGCACCTACAGGGGAGCTAACTATGGCTACACCTTC,CASSTYRGANYGYTF
.,TRBV6-2/TRBV6-3,.,TRBJ2-7,TGTGCCAGCAGTTACCCAGACTACGAGCAGTACTTC,CASSYPDYEQYF
TRBD2,TRBV13,.,TRBJ2-7,TGTGCCAGCAGCTTTCGGACTAGGGAGGCGGGGGAGCAGTACTTC,CASSFRTREAGEQYF
.,TRBV28,.,TRBJ1-5,TGTGCCAGCAGACTTACAGGGCGCAATCAGCCCCAGCATTTT,CASRLTGRNQPQHF
TRBD1,TRBV7-3,.,TRBJ1-1,TGTGCCAGCAGCCCAACCGGGACAGGGGCGACGACTTTCTTT,CASSPTGTGATTFF
.,TRBV6-5,.,TRBJ1-6,TGTGCCAGCAGTAGCACCGGGACTCCTAATTCACCCCTCCACTTT,CASSSTGTPNSPLHF
.,TRBV28,.,TRBJ1-6,TGTGCCAGCAGTCCCCCAGGCCTCAGGGTCGCCTATAATTCACCCCTCCACTTT,CASSPPGLRVAYNSPLHF
.,TRBV3-1/TRBV3-2,.,TRBJ1-6,TGTGCCAGCAGCCAAGGGAGGGAGTCACCCCTCCACTTT,CASSQGRESPLHF
TRBD2,TRBV7-9,.,TRBJ2-5,TGTGCCAGCAGCAGGGGACTAGCGGGGAACCAAGAGACCCAGTACTTC,CASSRGLAGNQETQYF
.,TRBV6-5,.,TRBJ1-4,TGTGCCACCCTTCATCCAGGGCGTGAAAAACTGTTTTTT,CATLHPGREKLFF
.,TRBV7-9,.,TRBJ1-2,TGTGCCAGCAGCGCGGGGTTGAGCATTAGTGGCTACACCTTC,CASSAGLSISGYTF
TRBD2,TRBV14,.,TRBJ2-1,TGTGCCAGCAGCCCCCGACTAGCGACTGATGAGCAGTTCTTC,CASSPRLATDEQFF
TRBD1,TRBV5-4,.,TRBJ1-3,TGTGCCAGCAGTCTGGACAGGGCGAACACCATATATTTT,CASSLDRANTIYF
.,TRBV7-9,.,TRBJ2-3,TGTGCCAGCAGCTTCCGACAGACGGGCCCAGATACGCAGTATTTT,CASSFRQTGPDTQYF
TRBD2,TRBV19,.,TRBJ2-3,TGTGCCAGTAGTATAGACGTATTTGGCAGGCCGAGGACTAGCGGCACAGATACGCAGTATTTT,CASSIDVFGRPRTSGTDTQYF
.,TRBV6-2/TRBV6-3,.,TRBJ1-1,TGTGCCAGCAGTTACCCCTCCCCGGGTCTGAACACTGAAGCTTTCTTT,CASSYPSPGLNTEAFF
.,TRBV4-1,.,TRBJ2-7,TGCGCCAGCAGCAGAGACCAGGGTTTCTACGAGCAGTACTTC,CASSRDQGFYEQYF
.,TRBV3-1/TRBV3-2,.,TRBJ1-1,TGTGCCAGCAGCCAACCTGACAGTAACACTGAAGCTTTCTTT,CASSQPDSNTEAFF
.,TRBV28,.,TRBJ1-6,TGTGCCAGCAACCGCGCGGGACCTAATTCACCCCTCCACTTT,CASNRAGPNSPLHF
TRBD2,TRBV5-1,.,TRBJ2-3,TGCGCCAGCAGCTTGGCTAGCGGGGGGAATACGCAGTATTTT,CASSLASGGNTQYF
TRBD2,TRBV6-2/TRBV6-3,.,TRBJ2-1,TGTGCCAGCAGTCGACTAGCGGGAGGGAATGAGCAGTTCTTC,CASSRLAGGNEQFF
TRBD2,TRBV4-3,once,TRBJ2-3,TGCGCCAGCAGCCAAGATCCGATAGCGGGGGGATTCACAGATACGCAGTATTTT,CASSQDPIAGGFTDTQYF